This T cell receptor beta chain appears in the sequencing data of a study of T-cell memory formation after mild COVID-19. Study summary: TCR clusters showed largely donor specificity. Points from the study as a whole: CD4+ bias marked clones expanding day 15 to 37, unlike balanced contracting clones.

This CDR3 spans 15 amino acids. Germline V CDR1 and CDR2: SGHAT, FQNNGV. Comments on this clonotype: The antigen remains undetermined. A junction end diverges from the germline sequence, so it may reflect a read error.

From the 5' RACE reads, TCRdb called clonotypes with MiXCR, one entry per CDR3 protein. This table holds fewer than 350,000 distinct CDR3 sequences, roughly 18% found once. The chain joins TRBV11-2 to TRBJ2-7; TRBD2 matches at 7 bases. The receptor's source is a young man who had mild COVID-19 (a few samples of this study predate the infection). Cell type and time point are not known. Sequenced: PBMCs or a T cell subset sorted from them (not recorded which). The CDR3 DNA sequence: TGTGCCAGCAGCCCCCGTGGGGGTGGGGACTACGAGCAATACTTC. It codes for CASSPRGGGDYEQYF.